Listed below are T cell receptor beta chains from one sample, sequenced in a study of blood T cells in healthy people across ages. MiXCR, run by TCRdb on the 5' RACE reads, gives a single entry per CDR3 protein. The table includes more than 650,000 distinct CDR3 sequences, 53% detected once. The sample consisted of blood. These receptors were collected from a man at least 80 years old in good health. Both conserved end residues are part of each CDR3. Each record gives: CDR3 protein, CDR3 DNA, clone size, J gene, V gene, D gene. The D gene is left open where the match is weak. Clone size, where shown, is once, few, many, or a class for clones that have expanded.

CDR3: CASILDRDGANVLTF
DNA: TGTGCCAGCATTCTCGACAGGGATGGGGCCAACGTCCTGACTTTC
size: NA
J: TRBJ2-6
V: TRBV2
D: TRBD1

CDR3: CASSSWNEQYF
DNA: TGTGCCAGCAGTTCTTGGAATGAGCAGTACTTC
size: NA
J: TRBJ2-7
V: TRBV12-3/TRBV12-4
D: NA

CDR3: CASSFAEPTQYF
DNA: TGTGCCAGCAGCTTTGCGGAACCTACGCAGTATTTT
size: NA
J: TRBJ2-3
V: TRBV5-8
D: NA

CDR3: CSVEDDRPSYNEQFF
DNA: TGCAGCGTTGAAGATGACAGGCCCTCCTACAATGAGCAGTTCTTC
size: NA
J: TRBJ2-1
V: TRBV29-1
D: NA

CDR3: CASSYGRSNYEQYF
DNA: TGTGCCAGCAGTTACGGGCGGAGCAACTACGAGCAGTACTTC
size: once
J: TRBJ2-7
V: TRBV6-5
D: NA

CDR3: CSARDQRGTPYEQYF
DNA: TGCAGTGCTAGAGATCAGCGCGGGACTCCCTACGAGCAGTACTTC
size: once
J: TRBJ2-7
V: TRBV20-1
D: NA

CDR3: CASSPTASHEQYF
DNA: TGTGCCAGCAGCCCCACTGCTAGCCACGAGCAGTACTTC
size: NA
J: TRBJ2-7
V: TRBV7-2
D: NA

CDR3: CSVEQVMGETQYF
DNA: TGCAGCGTTGAACAGGTTATGGGGGAGACCCAGTACTTC
size: many
J: TRBJ2-5
V: TRBV29-1
D: NA

CDR3: CASSYSPNTGELFF
DNA: TGTGCCAGCAGTTACTCCCCCAACACCGGGGAGCTGTTTTTT
size: NA
J: TRBJ2-2
V: TRBV6-5
D: NA

CDR3: CASSEVWGSGEQFF
DNA: TGTGCCAGCAGTGAAGTATGGGGGTCGGGTGAGCAGTTCTTC
size: NA
J: TRBJ2-1
V: TRBV6-1
D: NA

CDR3: CSALRQGSQSSQFF
DNA: TGCAGTGCCCTTCGACAGGGTTCACAATCGAGTCAGTTCTTC
size: NA
J: TRBJ2-1
V: TRBV20-1
D: TRBD1

CDR3: CNAPRASQETQYF
DNA: TGCAATGCTCCCCGGGCCAGCCAAGAGACCCAGTACTTC
size: once
J: TRBJ2-5
V: TRBV20-1
D: NA

CDR3: CSVGTGVSNQPQHF
DNA: TGCAGCGTCGGGACAGGGGTCAGCAATCAGCCCCAGCATTTT
size: NA
J: TRBJ1-5
V: TRBV29-1
D: TRBD1

CDR3: CASSTMGTYNEQFF
DNA: TGTGCCAGCAGCACAATGGGCACCTACAATGAGCAGTTCTTC
size: NA
J: TRBJ2-1
V: TRBV7-2
D: NA

CDR3: CSGATSWREPYEQYF
DNA: TGCAGCGGAGCCACTAGTTGGCGGGAGCCCTACGAGCAGTACTTC
size: NA
J: TRBJ2-7
V: TRBV29-1
D: TRBD2

CDR3: CASSPGGRVLEREQYF
DNA: TGCGCCAGCAGCCCCGGAGGGCGAGTTCTTGAACGTGAGCAGTACTTC
size: NA
J: TRBJ2-7
V: TRBV5-1
D: NA

CDR3: CATTTSTDSGTQYF
DNA: TGTGCCACCACAACATCGACGGACAGTGGCACCCAGTACTTC
size: NA
J: TRBJ2-5
V: TRBV6-2/TRBV6-3
D: NA

CDR3: CASSSHRDGEQFF
DNA: TGTGCCAGCAGCTCACACAGGGACGGTGAGCAGTTCTTC
size: few
J: TRBJ2-1
V: TRBV7-3
D: NA

CDR3: CASSLSVGLGYGYTF
DNA: TGTGCCAGCAGCTTATCCGTGGGATTAGGCTATGGCTACACCTTC
size: once
J: TRBJ1-2
V: TRBV7-9
D: NA

CDR3: CASSVGPGAITGELFF
DNA: TGTGCCAGCAGCGTAGGGCCAGGGGCGATCACCGGGGAGCTGTTTTTT
size: NA
J: TRBJ2-2
V: TRBV9
D: NA

CDR3: CASSQVRGPNEQFF
DNA: TGTGCCAGCAGCCAAGTTCGGGGTCCGAATGAGCAGTTCTTC
size: few
J: TRBJ2-1
V: TRBV3-1
D: NA

CDR3: CSARDRGPFDGYTF
DNA: TGCAGTGCTAGGGACAGGGGTCCTTTCGATGGCTACACCTTC
size: NA
J: TRBJ1-2
V: TRBV20-1
D: TRBD1